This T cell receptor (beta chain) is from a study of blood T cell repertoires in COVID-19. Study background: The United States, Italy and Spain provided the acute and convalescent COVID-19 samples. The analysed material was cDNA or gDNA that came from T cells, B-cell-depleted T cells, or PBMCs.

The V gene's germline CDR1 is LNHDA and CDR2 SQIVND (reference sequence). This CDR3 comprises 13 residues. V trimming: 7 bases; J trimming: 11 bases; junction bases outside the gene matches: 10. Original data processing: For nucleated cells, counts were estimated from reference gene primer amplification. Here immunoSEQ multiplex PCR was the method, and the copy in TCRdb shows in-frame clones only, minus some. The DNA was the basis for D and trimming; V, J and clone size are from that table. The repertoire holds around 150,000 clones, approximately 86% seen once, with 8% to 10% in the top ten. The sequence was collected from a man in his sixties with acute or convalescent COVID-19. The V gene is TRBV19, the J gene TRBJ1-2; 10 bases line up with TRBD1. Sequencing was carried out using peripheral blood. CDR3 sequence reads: CASTPRDRGLYTF. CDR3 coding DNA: TGTGCCAGTACTCCGAGGGACAGGGGATTGTACACCTTC.